These 6 T cell receptor beta chains originate from one sample sequenced in a study of tumor-infiltrating lymphocytes in oesophageal squamous cell carcinoma. MiXCR, run by TCRdb on the PCR reads, gives a single entry per CDR3 protein. The repertoire holds about 24,000 distinct CDR3 sequences, with 30% to 40% as singletons. Input material: esophageal tumor tissue. These receptors were obtained from a male donor with esophageal squamous cell carcinoma.

The chain joins TRBV6-4 to TRBJ2-5; 11 positions match TRBD2. This CDR3 spans 16 amino acids. V lost 10 bases to trimming and J lost 0 bases; unmatched junction nucleotides: 10. Germline CDR1 MRHNA, CDR2 SNTAGT. CDR3 DNA: TGTGCCACCTGGTTGGTAGCGGGGGGGAACCAAGAGACCCAGTACTTC. It yields the protein CATWLVAGGNQETQYF.

Many counts were recorded for this clonotype. V usage is TRBV5-1 and J usage is TRBJ1-5; the D gene is possibly TRBD1 (5 bases). V lost 2 bases to trimming and J lost 2 bases, with 11 bases between them. CDR1 SGHRS and CDR2 YFSETQ come from the germline V gene. CDR3 length equals 15 residues. CDR3 loop: CASSLGTSGNQPQHF. The CDR3, as DNA: TGCGCCAGCAGCTTAGGGACTTCTGGCAATCAGCCCCAGCATTTT.

Notes on this clonotype: Given a much more abundant clone one base away, this may be a read error. CDR3 in DNA: TGTGCCAGCAGCCAGGGGGTTAACACAGATACGCAGTATTTT. Translated, it gives CASSQGVNTDTQYF. This sequence joins TRBV7-6 and TRBJ2-3; 7 bases match TRBD1. From germline, CDR1 is SGHVS and CDR2 FNYEAQ. The CDR3 runs to 14 residues. J lost 2 bases, V lost 5 bases, and 4 bases had no gene match.

Many counts were recorded for this clonotype. CDR3 protein: CASSLSSRPDTQYF. The DNA for the CDR3 is TGTGCCAGCAGCTTATCCAGTCGGCCAGATACGCAGTATTTT. The genes are TRBV7-3 and TRBJ2-3, with D unclear. Germline V gene data show CDR1 as SGHTA and CDR2 as FQGTGA. Trimming shortened V by 2 bases and J by 4 bases, and 10 bases separated the two germline ends. The CDR3 is 14 amino acids.

This clonotype showed up many times. The V call is TRBV2, the J call TRBJ2-1; 9 positions agree with TRBD2. Germline V CDR1 and CDR2: SNHLY, FYNNEI. With 0 bases clipped from V and 2 bases from J, the junction kept 2 bases outside the gene matches. This CDR3 region has 16 residues. This CDR3 is CASSEARGGAYNEQFF. Written as DNA, the CDR3 is TGTGCCAGCAGTGAAGCGCGGGGGGGGGCCTACAATGAGCAGTTCTTC.

This clonotype was seen repeatedly, ten times or more. The chain links TRBV19 to TRBJ1-2; 8 bases line up with TRBD1. This CDR3 region has 15 residues. V was clipped by 5 bases and J by 2 bases; unmatched bases: 7. CDR1 is LNHDA and CDR2 is SQIVND in the germline V gene (reference sequence). The CDR3 nucleotides are TGTGCCAGTAGTCCCTGGACAGGGACCAACTATGGCTACACCTTC. This encodes CASSPWTGTNYGYTF.